The T cell receptor beta chain under discussion was sequenced for a study of blood T cell repertoires in COVID-19. About the study: PBMCs, B-cell-depleted T cells, or T cells provided the cDNA or gDNA that made up the material.

The CDR3 is 14 amino acids. Per germline, CDR1 MGHRA and CDR2 YSYEKL. The V end lost 4 bases, the J end lost 6 bases, and 15 bases lay between the germline ends. In the original workflow: Nucleated cell counts were estimated from reference gene primer amplification. TCRdb's copy holds only in-frame clones and misses some; the assay was immunoSEQ multiplex PCR. V, J and clone size were drawn from that table, and D and trimming were deduced from the DNA. In the table there are about 210,000 clones, about 83% of which are singletons. This sequence originates from a woman aged 50 to 60 with active or convalescent COVID-19. Sequencing was carried out using peripheral blood. V usage is TRBV4-1 and J usage is TRBJ1-2, with a weak D call TRBD1 (6 bases). Written as DNA, the CDR3 is TGCGCCAGCAGCCTCTGGGAGGGGGTAAATGGCTACACCTTC. Translating gives CASSLWEGVNGYTF.